The next 32 T cell receptor beta chains were all read from a single sample in a study of T-cell reconstitution after alpha-beta-depleted transplantation in children. Unique molecular identifiers were built into the TCRbeta library. TCRdb re-called the PCR reads through MiXCR, storing one row per CDR3 protein. The sample contains 350,000 to 450,000 distinct CDR3 sequences, about a fifth of which appear only once. The material sequenced was PBMCs from the stem cell graft donor, taken from the stem cell graft. These receptor sequences come from a human donor who donated a stem cell graft to a child with acute myeloid leukemia.

For this clonotype: This may come from a read error, since a much larger clone is one base off. This is likely a read error, given that the CDR3 carries no conserved phenylalanine or tryptophan at its end. V gene TRBV6-5 combines with J gene TRBJ2-3; 16 bases match TRBD2. V gave up 0 bases and J gave up 4 bases; unmatched junction bases: 1. The V gene's germline CDR1 is MNHEY and CDR2 SVGAGI. CDR3 length: 17 residues. The CDR3 bases are TGTGCCAGCAGTTACTCGGGACTAGCGGGAGGGCCAGATACGCAGTATTTA. Encoded protein: CASSYSGLAGGPDTQYL.

This clonotype was seen at least ten times. This chain links TRBV29-1 with TRBJ1-2, with D perhaps TRBD1 (6 bases). This CDR3 contains 16 residues. With 2 bases removed from V and 3 bases from J, the gap between germline ends came to 19 bases. Per germline, CDR1 SQVTM and CDR2 ANQGSEA. The DNA of the CDR3 is TGCAGCGTTGAATTGATGGGGGCCATTTACGACTATGGCTACACCTTC. Translation: CSVELMGAIYDYGYTF.

The chain is built from TRBV5-1 and TRBJ2-5; 8 bases align to TRBD2. CDR1 and CDR2 from the germline V gene are SGHRS and YFSETQ. This CDR3 is built from 15 residues. The V gene end was trimmed by 5 bases and the J gene end by 3 bases; junction bases not matched to a gene: 9. This CDR3 reads CASRRVLAGEETQYF. In nucleotides, the CDR3 is TGCGCCAGCAGGAGGGTGCTAGCGGGCGAAGAGACCCAGTACTTC. The entire variable domain, with the rest obtained from reference TRBV5-1 and TRBJ2-5, is as follows: KAGVTQTPRYLIKTRGQQVTLSCSPISGHRSVSWYQQTPGQGLQFLFEYFSETQRNKGNFPGRFSGRQFSNSRSEMNVSTLELGDSALYLCASRRVLAGEETQYFGPGTRLLVL.

This rearrangement joins TRBV12-3 or TRBV12-4 to TRBJ1-1; 8 bases align to TRBD1. Unmatched junction bases numbered 5, after V lost 5 bases and J lost 0 bases. The CDR3 is 15 residues long. In DNA form, the CDR3 reads TGTGCCAGCAGTGGGACAGGAGATATGAACACTGAAGCTTTCTTT. Encoded protein: CASSGTGDMNTEAFF.

This clonotype was seen a handful of times. The V gene is TRBV28, the J gene TRBJ2-7, with a possible D match to TRBD1 (5 bases). CDR3 length: 15 amino acids. Trimming stripped 3 bases from V and 1 base from J, with 13 bases between. Germline loops: CDR1 MDHEN, CDR2 SYDVKM. CDR3 nucleotide sequence: TGTGCCAGCAGTTTCTATCCGACAGCTTCCTACGAGCAGTACTTC. Translation gives CASSFYPTASYEQYF.

For this clonotype: Possible read error: a much larger clone is one base away. The chain has TRBV20-1 and TRBJ2-1; 7 bases agree with TRBD2. Germline assignment: CDR1 DFQATT and CDR2 SNEGSKA (reference sequence). The CDR3 runs to 12 residues. The CDR3 DNA sequence: TGCAGCGGCGGGAGAGAGAACAATGAGCAGTTCTTC. Its translation is CSGGRENNEQFF.

On this clonotype itself: The conserved phenylalanine or tryptophan is not found at the CDR3 terminus, so this likely reflects a read error. The chain recombines TRBV11-2 with TRBJ2-1; 7 positions match TRBD2. Trimming at V came to 5 bases and at J to 9 bases, leaving 7 bases not matched to a gene. The CDR3 spans 13 residues. Germline CDR1 SGHAT, CDR2 FQNNGV. The CDR3 DNA reads as TGTGCCAGCAGCCCCGGGGGGTGGGCTGAGCAGTTCTTG. This translates into CASSPGGWAEQFL.

The chain employs TRBV5-1 and TRBJ1-1, with a weak D call TRBD1 (5 bases). Germline V lookup: CDR1 SGHRS, CDR2 YFSETQ. Trimming shortened V by 5 bases and J by 4 bases, and 18 bases separated the two germline ends. The CDR3 runs to 15 residues. The CDR3 sequence is CASRPGGLSSTEAFF. Written as DNA, the CDR3 is TGCGCCAGCAGACCCGGGGGTTTGTCGAGCACTGAAGCTTTCTTT.

This clonotype was counted many times. V is TRBV6-6 and J is TRBJ2-3; 9 nucleotides agree with TRBD2. CDR3 length: 15 residues. Germline CDR1 MNHNY, CDR2 SVGAGI (reference sequence). V was clipped by 9 bases and J by 1 base; unmatched bases: 8. The CDR3 region has the DNA TGTGCCAGTAAGGTAGCGGGAGTCGGCACAGATACGCAGTATTTT. Encoded protein: CASKVAGVGTDTQYF.

This clonotype was seen ten or more times. V and J are TRBV20-1 and TRBJ2-7; TRBD2 agrees at 13 bases. Trimming took 5 bases from V and 3 from J; bases not matched to a gene: 4. This CDR3 contains 14 residues. Germline V gene sequence: CDR1 DFQATT, CDR2 SNEGSKA (reference sequence). Here the CDR3 reads CSAPRTSGSYEQYF. The CDR3 DNA sequence: TGCAGTGCTCCGAGGACTAGCGGGAGCTACGAGCAGTACTTC.

The gene calls are TRBV7-3 and TRBJ2-1; D remains unclear. The CDR3 runs to 16 residues. Germline loops: CDR1 SGHTA, CDR2 FQGTGA. Trimming stripped 2 bases from V and 0 bases from J, with 11 bases between. CDR3 sequence reads: CASSLSVTISYNEQFF. CDR3 sequence (DNA): TGTGCCAGCAGCTTATCTGTGACCATCTCCTACAATGAGCAGTTCTTC. Complete variable domain (other parts from reference TRBV7-3 and TRBJ2-1): GAGVSQTPSNKVTEKGKYVELRCDPISGHTALYWYRQSLGQGPEFLIYFQGTGAADDSGLPNDRFFAVRPEGSVSTLKIQRTERGDSAVYLCASSLSVTISYNEQFFGPGTRLTVL.

This clonotype was found many times. Here the CDR3 reads CSARERGPHNEQFF. As DNA, the CDR3 is TGCAGTGCTAGAGAGCGGGGCCCCCACAATGAGCAGTTCTTC. V is TRBV20-1 and J is TRBJ2-1; possible D gene TRBD2, 6 bases. V gave up 0 bases and J gave up 5 bases, with 11 bases separating them. CDR1 is DFQATT, CDR2 SNEGSKA, per germline (reference sequence). The CDR3 is 14 residues long.

This clonotype appeared a few times. The chain has TRBV18 and TRBJ1-3; D remains ambiguous. Trimming pared 2 bases from V and 4 bases from J, leaving 6 bases between. CDR3 length: 13 amino acids. The V gene's germline CDR1 is KGHSH and CDR2 LQKENI. The CDR3: CASSPMEGNTIYF. The CDR3 coding sequence is TGTGCCAGCTCACCAATGGAAGGAAACACCATATATTTT. The whole variable domain, filled in from reference TRBV18 and TRBJ1-3, reads NAGVMQNPRHLVRRRGQEARLRCSPMKGHSHVYWYRQLPEEGLKFMVYLQKENIIDESGMPKERFSAEFPKEGPSILRIQQVVRGDSAAYFCASSPMEGNTIYFGEGSWLTVV.

This clonotype was counted only a few times. The V and J genes are TRBV20-1 and TRBJ1-5; no reliable D call. Germline V gives CDR1 DFQATT, CDR2 SNEGSKA (reference sequence). This CDR3 comprises 14 residues. Between the trimmed V and J ends, which lost 1 base and 1 base, there was a span of 8 bases. CDR3 nucleotides: TGCAGTGCTAGAGTTGGACCGAGCAATCAGCCCCAGCATTTT. Protein product: CSARVGPSNQPQHF.

This sequence joins TRBV24-1 and TRBJ2-1; possible D gene TRBD2, 6 bases. The CDR3 sequence is 13 residues long. V was pared by 12 bases and J by 7 bases, with 18 bases between. Per germline, CDR1 KGHDR and CDR2 SFDVKD. CDR3 protein: CAPAVADGNEQFF. The DNA for the CDR3 is TGTGCCCCGGCGGTAGCGGATGGGAATGAGCAGTTCTTC.

This chain connects TRBV6-2 or TRBV6-3 to TRBJ2-5; no clear D. V was shortened by 4 bases and J by 2 bases, with 14 bases between the two germline ends. Per germline, CDR1 MNHEY and CDR2 SVGEGT. This CDR3 comprises 15 residues. The CDR3 loop reads CASSSQRYIQETQYF. The CDR3 bases are TGTGCCAGCAGTTCCCAGAGGTACATACAAGAGACCCAGTACTTC.

This clonotype was counted between two and nine times. V is TRBV5-1 and J is TRBJ2-3; TRBD2 aligns across 11 bases. Germline-derived CDR1 and CDR2 are SGHRS and YFSETQ. Trimming took 1 base from V and 2 from J; bases not matched to a gene: 12. The CDR3 contains 19 residues. CDR3 nucleotide sequence: TGCGCCAGCAGCTTGACCCTGACTAGCGGGACACGGTCCACAGATACGCAGTATTTT. Amino acid sequence: CASSLTLTSGTRSTDTQYF.

This clonotype has a count of ten or more. The V and J genes are TRBV12-3 or TRBV12-4 and TRBJ1-3; 9 positions agree with TRBD1. The V and J ends lost 5 bases and 7 bases, in that order; junction bases with no gene match: 12. CDR3 length: 16 amino acids. The CDR3 region has the DNA TGTGCCAGCAGTCCGCAACCCGGGACAGGGAGGAACACCATATATTTT. This codes for CASSPQPGTGRNTIYF.

At least ten counts were recorded for this clonotype. This chain joins TRBV7-2 and TRBJ2-7, with D perhaps TRBD2 (7 bases). Germline V gene data show CDR1 as SGHTA and CDR2 as FQGNSA. The V end lost 6 bases, the J end lost 2 bases, and 23 bases lay between the germline ends. CDR3 length: 17 amino acids. The CDR3 bases are TGTGCCAGCAGTTCCTGGGGGCTAGCGGAAATAGCCTACGAGCAGTACTTC. It is translated as CASSSWGLAEIAYEQYF.

The table lists this clonotype with many counts. J is TRBJ2-7 and V is TRBV12-3 or TRBV12-4; D is unresolved. The CDR3 loop spans 14 amino acids. Trimming stripped 3 bases from V and 1 base from J, with 10 bases between. The CDR3, as DNA: TGTGCCAGCAGTTTGGATGCGCCATCCTACGAGCAGTACTTC. Its protein product is CASSLDAPSYEQYF.

In its sample, this clonotype was seen a few times. The V call is TRBV4-3, the J call TRBJ1-2; a possible D gene is TRBD1 (5 bases). CDR3 length: 14 amino acids. The ends were cut back, 0 bases at V and 3 bases at J, with 8 bases in the middle. Germline CDR1 LGHNA, CDR2 YSLEER. CDR3 residues: CASSQDDRHYGYTF. The CDR3 region has the DNA TGCGCCAGCAGCCAAGATGACAGACACTATGGCTACACCTTC.

This clonotype has at least ten counts. The chain employs TRBV7-9 and TRBJ2-5; 10 bases are shared with TRBD1. CDR1 is SEHNR, CDR2 FQNEAQ, per germline (reference sequence). Trimming at V came to 2 bases and at J to 2 bases, leaving 5 bases not matched to a gene. This CDR3 contains 16 residues. The CDR3 nucleotides read TGTGCCAGCAGCTTAAGGGACAGGGGTTTTCAAGAGACCCAGTACTTC. This encodes CASSLRDRGFQETQYF.

The genes are TRBV20-1 and TRBJ2-1; D ambiguous. With 0 bases removed from V and 2 bases from J, the gap between germline ends came to 11 bases. The CDR3 contains 15 residues. CDR1 is DFQATT and CDR2 is SNEGSKA in the germline V gene (reference sequence). The CDR3 DNA reads as TGCAGTGCTAGAGATGGGCTAGTCGCCTACAATGAGCAGTTCTTC. It encodes CSARDGLVAYNEQFF.

In its sample, this clonotype was seen a few times. The rearrangement links TRBV12-3 or TRBV12-4 to TRBJ2-6, with TRBD1 identical over 9 bases. The CDR3 totals 15 residues. Unmatched junction bases numbered 7, after V lost 4 bases and J lost 9 bases. CDR3 coding DNA: TGTGCCAGCAGTTACCGGACAGGGGTGGACAACGTCCTGACTTTC. Translated, it gives CASSYRTGVDNVLTF.

This clonotype was counted a few times. This CDR3 is CASSQGSGAFSYEQYF. DNA of the CDR3: TGTGCCAGCAGCCAAGGTAGCGGCGCATTCTCCTACGAGCAGTACTTC. V gene TRBV4-2 combines with J gene TRBJ2-7, with a tentative D call TRBD2 (6 bases). V dropped 1 base and J dropped 0 bases, with 13 bases sitting between them. The CDR3 consists of 16 residues. Germline V gene sequence: CDR1 LGHNA, CDR2 YNFKEQ.

This clonotype was seen a few times. The rearrangement joins TRBV6-7 to TRBJ2-1; tentative D call: TRBD2 (6 bases). TRBV6-7 is labeled an ORF, and its function is uncertain. V lost 4 bases and J 3 bases, leaving 22 bases between the germline ends. This CDR3 has 18 amino acids. CDR3 protein: CASSSSHHLASYYNEQFF. Here the CDR3 DNA reads TGTGCCAGCAGTTCCTCGCATCATCTAGCGTCGTACTACAATGAGCAGTTCTTC.

This clonotype came up many times. The V gene is TRBV7-9, the J gene TRBJ1-2, with D possibly being TRBD1 (5 bases). From germline, CDR1 is SEHNR and CDR2 FQNEAQ (reference sequence). The CDR3 extends over 16 amino acids. The V end was cut by 3 bases, the J end by 1 base, with 15 bases between. The CDR3 protein is CASSFAIQADNYGYTF. CDR3 DNA sequence: TGTGCCAGCAGCTTCGCCATACAGGCGGATAACTATGGCTACACCTTC.

This clonotype was found many times. V usage is TRBV29-1 and J usage is TRBJ2-1; 9 bases align to TRBD1. Germline V CDR1 and CDR2: SQVTM, ANQGSEA. V lost 6 bases to trimming and J lost 12 bases; unmatched junction nucleotides: 12. The CDR3 length is 13 residues. The CDR3 region is CSVRTGERRGQFF. CDR3 DNA: TGCAGCGTCAGGACAGGGGAAAGAAGGGGGCAGTTCTTC.

This chain joins TRBV15 and TRBJ2-3; D remains ambiguous. Germline loops: CDR1 LNHNV, CDR2 YYDKDF (reference sequence). The CDR3 contains 16 residues. Deletions cut 4 bases from V and 0 bases from J, with 14 bases between. The CDR3 DNA is TGTGCCACCAGCATCAGTTTGGACCATAGCACAGATACGCAGTATTTT. Residues: CATSISLDHSTDTQYF.

This clonotype was counted at least ten times. The chain combines TRBV12-3 or TRBV12-4 with TRBJ2-1, with D perhaps matching TRBD2 (6 bases). V dropped 7 bases and J dropped 6 bases, with 19 bases sitting between them. The CDR3 spans 15 residues. CDR3 bases: TGTGCCAGCATCCTTGACACGGGGGTCGGCAATGAGCAGTTCTTC. It translates to CASILDTGVGNEQFF.

The rearrangement links TRBV5-1 to TRBJ1-5; the D gene is possibly TRBD1 (5 bases). Trimming shortened V by 1 base and J by 0 bases, and 11 bases separated the two germline ends. This CDR3 contains 16 residues. Looked up from germline, CDR1 is SGHRS and CDR2 is YFSETQ. The CDR3 DNA follows: TGCGCCAGCAGCTTGTCTGGGGGGTCTAGCAATCAGCCCCAGCATTTT. Its protein is CASSLSGGSSNQPQHF.

The rearrangement uses TRBV20-1 and TRBJ2-5; 9 positions agree with TRBD1. V dropped 5 bases and J dropped 2; count of bases not matched to a gene: 6. Germline V lookup: CDR1 DFQATT, CDR2 SNEGSKA (reference sequence). The CDR3 is made up of 14 amino acids. In DNA, the CDR3 is TGCAGTGCTGGACAGGGGACCTTACAAGAGACCCAGTACTTC. The encoded protein is CSAGQGTLQETQYF.